Listed here is a single T cell receptor beta chain. What it binds is not known. The data belong to a study of identical twins' blood T cells. Study outcomes and limitations: Shared CDR3 clonotype counts between two donors mainly tracked the product of their cloneset sizes, twins included.

V was cut by 1 base and J by 0 bases, with 19 bases left in between. The CDR3 is made up of 18 amino acids. Germline lookup yields CDR1 SGDLS and CDR2 YYNGEE. TCR cDNA libraries were made from RNA using a previously described, modified protocol. MiXCR, run by TCRdb on the 5' RACE reads, gives a single entry per CDR3 protein. The data show hundreds of thousands of distinct CDR3 sequences, under 30% seen once. Six healthy women, forming three identical twin pairs, donated samples. V and J are TRBV9 and TRBJ2-5; a possible D gene is TRBD2 (7 bases). The sample was PBMCs. This receptor was taken from a woman aged 18-49 years in good health. In DNA, the CDR3 is TGTGCCAGCAGCGTAAGGGGAGGGACACAGTCTTACCAAGAGACCCAGTACTTC. Its translation is CASSVRGGTQSYQETQYF. Variable domain in full (rest from reference TRBV9 and TRBJ2-5): DSGVTQTPKHLITATGQRVTLRCSPRSGDLSVYWYQQSLDQGLQFLIQYYNGEERAKGNILERFSAQQFPDLHSELNLSSLELGDSALYFCASSVRGGTQSYQETQYFGPGTRLLVL.